These 28 T cell receptor beta chains came from one sample sequenced in a study of CD4 T cells in relation to SARS-CoV-2 and coronaviruses. Assay: immunoSEQ multiplex PCR; the TCRdb copy retains only in-frame clones and omits some. The sample yields roughly 26,000 clones, around 75% seen once. No antigen has been assigned to these receptors. CD4+ T cells from unexposed donors were obtained before the COVID-19 pandemic (2011-2018). CD4+ T cells were isolated from the cells after around 9 days of culture. The sequenced sample was CD4+ T cells from PBMCs, cultured in vitro. Receptors originate from a human donor in good health.

The chain has TRBV5-1 and TRBJ2-3; 8 nucleotides line up with TRBD2. V was clipped by 0 bases and J by 3 bases; unmatched bases: 6. This CDR3 is 16 amino acids long. Germline assignment: CDR1 SGHRS and CDR2 YFSETQ. Here the CDR3 DNA reads TGCGCCAGCAGCTTGGAGGGGCGGGGGGAAACAGATACGCAGTATTTT. It specifies CASSLEGRGETDTQYF.

V usage is TRBV7-2 and J usage is TRBJ2-7, with D uncertain. CDR1 and CDR2 from the germline V gene are SGHTA and FQGNSA. V dropped 5 bases and J dropped 1 base, with 9 bases sitting between them. The CDR3 totals 13 residues. The DNA for the CDR3 is TGTGCCAGCAGCAGCAGATTTTCCTACGAGCAGTACTTC. This codes for CASSSRFSYEQYF.

The V call is TRBV7-9, the J call TRBJ2-6; TRBD1 might be the D (6 bases). Looked up from germline, CDR1 is SEHNR and CDR2 is FQNEAQ (reference sequence). The CDR3 runs to 15 residues. Trimming cost V 3 bases and J 2 bases, with 8 bases left between them. The CDR3 protein is CASSFNRAGANVLTF. The DNA for the CDR3 is TGTGCCAGCAGCTTTAACAGGGCTGGGGCCAACGTCCTGACTTTC.

The rearrangement uses TRBV6-5 and TRBJ2-7; possibly TRBD1 or TRBD2 for D (6 bases each). Germline values: CDR1 MNHEY, CDR2 SVGAGI. This CDR3 has 13 amino acids. The germline V and J ends were trimmed by 8 bases and 3 bases, with 14 bases remaining between them. Written as DNA, the CDR3 is TGTGCCAGCCGGGGGACACAGGTCTACGAGCAGTACTTC. Translated: CASRGTQVYEQYF.

Written as DNA, the CDR3 is TGCGCCAGCAGCCAAGGAATCGGAGGACAGGGGAGAAGTAATGAAAAACTGTTTTTT. Translating it yields CASSQGIGGQGRSNEKLFF. The V and J genes are TRBV4-3 and TRBJ1-4, with 9 bases lining up with TRBD1. V lost 1 base, J lost 4 bases, and 13 bases stayed unmatched. The CDR3 totals 19 residues. CDR1 LGHNA and CDR2 YSLEER come from the germline V gene.

This rearrangement joins TRBV4-1 to TRBJ2-4, with D unresolved. V lost 4 bases, J lost 0 bases, and 13 bases lay in between. This CDR3 has 16 amino acids. The germline V gene has CDR1 MGHRA and CDR2 YSYEKL. The CDR3 coding sequence is TGCGCCAGCAGCCTACGTGTGGGTTTAGCCAAAAACATTCAGTACTTC. Protein sequence: CASSLRVGLAKNIQYF.

This clone was seen only a few times. This rearrangement joins TRBV21-1 to TRBJ1-2; TRBD1, the table's D call, was not compared with the DNA. TRBV21-1 is recorded as a pseudogene. The CDR3 runs 15 residues. CDR3 amino acids: CASSKVVQFIYGYTF. DNA of the CDR3: TGTGCCAGCAGCAAAGTGGTACAGTTCATCTATGGCTACACCTTC.

This clone was recorded a few times. CDR3 nucleotides: TGTGCCAGCAGCTTACGGCCCAGACAGGGGGTTAACACCGGGGAGCTGTTTTTT. This encodes CASSLRPRQGVNTGELFF. The chain carries TRBV7-3 and TRBJ2-2, with 9 bases identical to TRBD1. The V gene's germline CDR1 is SGHTA and CDR2 FQGTGA. CDR3 length equals 18 residues. With 2 bases clipped from V and 2 bases from J, the junction kept 9 bases outside the gene matches.

The genes are TRBV3-1 (or the pseudogene TRBV3-2) and TRBJ2-2; D is uncertain. Per the germline V gene, CDR1 is LGHDT and CDR2 is YNNKEL (reference sequence). CDR3 length: 13 residues. Trimming removed 0 bases from V and 5 bases from J, with 4 bases in between. CDR3 nucleotide sequence: TGTGCCAGCAGCCAAGACAGGACCGGGGAGCTGTTTTTT. This codes for CASSQDRTGELFF.

The gene calls are TRBV11-2 and TRBJ1-1; tentative D call: TRBD1 (5 bases). Germline-derived CDR1 and CDR2 are SGHAT and FQNNGV. This CDR3 comprises 13 residues. V lost 3 bases, J lost 3 bases, and 8 bases lay in between. This chain's CDR3 is CASSFGGDTEAFF. The CDR3 region has the DNA TGTGCCAGCAGCTTCGGGGGAGACACTGAAGCTTTCTTT.

V and J are TRBV19 and TRBJ1-2; 7 nucleotides align to TRBD1. Germline V lookup: CDR1 LNHDA, CDR2 SQIVND (reference sequence). The CDR3 loop spans 15 amino acids. The V and J ends lost 3 bases and 2 bases, in that order; junction bases with no gene match: 6. The CDR3 here is CASSIEGTDNYGYTF. CDR3 DNA sequence: TGTGCCAGTAGTATCGAGGGGACAGACAACTATGGCTACACCTTC.

The CDR3 coding sequence is TGTGCCAGCAGTGCAATTGTATCGCGGGAGGGCACCTACAATGAGCAGTTCTTC. Translation gives CASSAIVSREGTYNEQFF. This chain connects TRBV6-4 to TRBJ2-1, with TRBD2 identical over 9 bases. The J segment lost 2 bases and the V segment lost 4 bases, leaving 12 bases of the junction unmatched. CDR1 and CDR2 (germline): MRHNA, SNTAGT. This CDR3 has 18 residues.

The table lists this clone with a few counts. V usage is TRBV7-9 and J usage is TRBJ1-2, with 7 bases that match TRBD1. The germline V gene encodes CDR1 SEHNR and CDR2 FQNEAQ (reference sequence). J was trimmed by 4 bases and V by 7 bases; bases with no gene match: 12. CDR3 length: 15 residues. CDR3 in amino acids: CASIKGETGSYGYTF. DNA for the CDR3: TGTGCCAGCATAAAAGGGGAGACAGGGTCCTATGGCTACACCTTC.

This clone has more than one count but fewer than ten. The chain carries TRBV7-2 and TRBJ2-7; TRBD1 agrees at 8 bases. Germline assignment: CDR1 SGHTA and CDR2 FQGNSA. CDR3 length equals 14 residues. The ends lost 2 bases at V and 0 bases at J; junction bases unmatched: 0. As DNA, the CDR3 is TGTGCCAGCAGCTTACAGGGGGCCTCCTACGAGCAGTACTTC. It codes for CASSLQGASYEQYF.

V is TRBV5-4 and J is TRBJ2-7, with TRBD2 identical over 8 bases. V was clipped by 2 bases and J by 0 bases; unmatched bases: 4. Germline CDR1 SGHNT, CDR2 YYREEE (reference sequence). The CDR3 runs 15 residues. The CDR3 protein is CASSFGGAHSYEQYF. In DNA, the CDR3 is TGTGCCAGCAGCTTCGGGGGGGCTCACTCCTACGAGCAGTACTTC.

The V and J genes are TRBV3-1 (or the pseudogene TRBV3-2) and TRBJ2-2; 7 bases agree with TRBD1. The CDR3 extends over 14 amino acids. V shed 6 bases, J shed 7 bases, and the junction held 8 bases outside the gene matches. Germline V lookup: CDR1 LGHDT, CDR2 YNNKEL (reference sequence). The CDR3 loop is CASRDRPSGGELFF. CDR3 nucleotides: TGTGCCAGCAGGGACAGGCCTTCCGGCGGGGAGCTGTTTTTT.

The CDR3 region has the DNA TGTGCCAGTGCATGGGACACTGGGCACGAGCAGTACTTC. Translation gives CASAWDTGHEQYF. The chain is built from TRBV18 and TRBJ2-7; perhaps TRBD1 as D (6 bases). CDR1 is KGHSH and CDR2 is LQKENI in the germline V gene. V lost 9 bases to trimming and J lost 5 bases, with 17 bases between them. CDR3 length equals 13 residues.

The rearrangement uses TRBV9 and TRBJ1-1; TRBD1 might be the D (5 bases). The CDR3 has 14 amino acids. Trimming cost V 2 bases and J 0 bases, with 8 bases left between them. The germline V gene has CDR1 SGDLS and CDR2 YYNGEE. This CDR3 is CASSVGHLNTEAFF. The CDR3 nucleotides read TGTGCCAGCAGCGTCGGACACCTGAACACTGAAGCTTTCTTT.

The chain combines TRBV7-2 with TRBJ2-1; either TRBD1 or TRBD2 may supply D (5 bases each). CDR3 length equals 15 residues. CDR1 and CDR2 from the germline V gene are SGHTA and FQGNSA. With 8 bases removed from V and 3 bases from J, the gap between germline ends came to 17 bases. This CDR3 reads CASGIKADNYNEQFF. The DNA of the CDR3 is TGTGCCAGCGGGATAAAAGCGGACAACTACAATGAGCAGTTCTTC.

The V gene is TRBV18, the J gene TRBJ1-5, with D unclear. The V gene lost 4 bases and the J gene lost 4 bases, with 26 bases spanning the gap. The CDR3 length is 19 residues. Germline V CDR1 and CDR2: KGHSH, LQKENI. The DNA of the CDR3 is TGTGCCAGCTCACAGACCATCGACCCAGATTATTCCGATAATCAGCCCCAGCATTTT. Residues: CASSQTIDPDYSDNQPQHF.

V and J are TRBV27 and TRBJ1-6, with TRBD1 matching over 7 bases. This CDR3 contains 15 residues. Germline CDR1 MNHEY, CDR2 SMNVEV (reference sequence). The trim removed 6 bases at V and 8 bases at J, leaving 10 bases unmatched. Here the CDR3 reads CASRVRDRGHSPLHF. The CDR3 nucleotides are TGTGCCAGCAGGGTCCGGGACAGAGGTCATTCACCCCTCCACTTT.

A note on this clone: At the DNA level, this CDR3 is encoded by other sequences in the same sample as well. The chain employs TRBV19 and TRBJ1-3; 11 bases match TRBD1. Germline values: CDR1 LNHDA, CDR2 SQIVND (reference sequence). There are 16 residues in the CDR3. J lost 2 bases, V lost 5 bases, and 5 bases had no gene match. The CDR3 DNA reads TGTGCCAGTAGTCCCGGGACAGGGGGGACTGGAAACACCATATATTTT. It encodes CASSPGTGGTGNTIYF.

The rearrangement uses TRBV5-4 and TRBJ2-5; D tentatively reads TRBD1 or TRBD2 (5 bases each). CDR1 SGHNT and CDR2 YYREEE come from the germline V gene (reference sequence). V was cut by 0 bases and J by 4 bases, with 13 bases left in between. This CDR3 comprises 15 residues. For the CDR3, the DNA is TGTGCCAGCAGCTTGGAGGGACGGTCGGGAGAGACCCAGTACTTC. Its translation is CASSLEGRSGETQYF.

The CDR3 DNA reads TGTGCCAGTAGTATTTCCGGGACGGGGATTTACAATGAGCAGTTCTTC. This sequence encodes CASSISGTGIYNEQFF. The chain uses TRBV19 and TRBJ2-1; perhaps D is TRBD1 or TRBD2 (5 bases each). Trimming cost V 3 bases and J 4 bases, with 16 bases left between them. CDR1 is LNHDA and CDR2 is SQIVND in the germline V gene (reference sequence). This CDR3 has 16 residues.

The chain couples TRBV5-8 to TRBJ1-2; D gene uncertain. In germline, CDR1 is SGHTS, CDR2 YDEGEE. CDR3 length equals 14 residues. V lost 2 bases and J 9 bases, leaving 17 bases between the germline ends. The CDR3 nucleotides read TGTGCCAGCAGCTTTCCCGGTTCTAACCCGCGCTACACCTTC. Translating it yields CASSFPGSNPRYTF.

A single count supports this clone. The CDR3 DNA reads TGCGCCAGCAGTCCCCTGGGGACAGGGGCGGGATATAATTCACCCCTCCACTTT. This encodes CASSPLGTGAGYNSPLHF. This sequence joins TRBV23-1 and TRBJ1-6; 10 bases match TRBD1. TRBV23-1 is classed as an ORF, of uncertain function. This CDR3 comprises 18 residues. V trimming: 4 bases; J trimming: 4 bases; junction bases outside the gene matches: 10.

The J gene is TRBJ1-6, the V gene TRBV9; D gene uncertain. The CDR3 length is 15 residues. V was clipped by 4 bases and J by 0 bases, with 8 bases between them. Looked up from germline, CDR1 is SGDLS and CDR2 is YYNGEE. CDR3 region: CASSFTSSYNSPLHF. In DNA, the CDR3 is TGTGCCAGCAGCTTTACCAGCTCCTATAATTCACCCCTCCACTTT.

This clone was found once. The V and J genes are TRBV7-2 and TRBJ1-4; D not certain. In germline, CDR1 is SGHTA, CDR2 FQGNSA. Between the trimmed V and J ends, which lost 5 bases and 6 bases, there was a span of 13 bases. The CDR3 spans 14 residues. The CDR3 DNA reads as TGTGCCAGCAGCCCTGTTTCCAAGGATGAAAAACTGTTTTTT. This encodes CASSPVSKDEKLFF.